This TCR beta chain was found in a study of beta chain features in type 1 diabetes. Germline CDR1 is SQVTM and CDR2 is ANQGSEA. This CDR3 is built from 16 residues. Germline trimming cut 3 bases from V and 6 bases from J; bases unmatched to any gene: 13. Study-level points and caveats: When Type 1 diabetes patients were examined, their TCRB CDR3s proved moderately but significantly shorter in all four CD4+ subsets. A possible short-template PCR bias applies equally to patients and controls.

Reverse transcribing all isolated RNA meant expressed TCRB transcripts were sequenced. Clones were read by immunoSEQ multiplex PCR, and TCRdb kept only the in-frame ones, dropping some. The sample records under 250,000 clones, roughly 14% being singletons. This clone showed up just a few times. The antigen remains unidentified. The clonotype comes from a man younger than 40 with type 1 diabetes. The sample taken for sequencing was naive CD4+ T cells from blood. The chain employs TRBV29-1 and TRBJ2-1; 8 bases align to TRBD1. The CDR3 is CSVDIGDRRWVNEQFF. Here the CDR3 DNA reads TGCAGCGTTGATATAGGGGACAGGCGATGGGTCAATGAGCAGTTCTTC.